These 16 T cell receptor beta chains were sequenced from one sample in a study of T-cell reconstitution after alpha-beta-depleted transplantation in children. The TCRbeta library was prepared with unique molecular identifiers. TCRdb passed the PCR reads through MiXCR, listing each CDR3 protein once. The repertoire has fewer than 550,000 distinct CDR3 sequences, over 9.5% of them found once; the top ten carry 2% to 2.5%. Sequencing used PBMCs, obtained before TCRalphabeta/CD19-depleted stem cell transplant. The source is a child between 2 and 9 years old with inherited bone marrow failure, due to receive a stem cell transplant.

This clonotype came up many times. Compared with germline, one end of the junction differs, possibly owing to a read error. V is TRBV6-6 and J is TRBJ1-2, with D possibly being TRBD1 (6 bases). The CDR3 consists of 12 residues. Germline loops: CDR1 MNHNY, CDR2 SVGAGI (reference sequence). CDR3 DNA sequence: TGTGCCAACAGTCAGGGGAGCTATGGCTACACCTTC. Translation: CANSQGSYGYTF.

This clonotype was picked up many times. The genes are TRBV28 and TRBJ2-7; possibly TRBD1 for D (6 bases). CDR3 length: 13 amino acids. The germline gives CDR1 MDHEN, CDR2 SYDVKM. The V end lost 3 bases, the J end lost 7 bases, and 13 bases lay between the germline ends. CDR3 sequence reads: CASSLDGTREQYF. CDR3 in DNA: TGTGCCAGCAGTTTGGACGGGACAAGAGAGCAGTACTTC.

In its sample, this clonotype was seen many times. The chain joins TRBV7-2 to TRBJ2-7; 8 bases fit TRBD2. Trimming cost V 1 base and J 3 bases; bases outside gene matches: 11. The CDR3 totals 17 residues. The germline gives CDR1 SGHTA, CDR2 FQGNSA. CDR3 sequence: CASSLVAGGLSGYEQYF. In DNA form, the CDR3 reads TGTGCCAGCAGCTTAGTGGCGGGGGGCCTCTCGGGCTACGAGCAGTACTTC.

The chain couples TRBV5-1 to TRBJ1-1; 8 bases map to TRBD1. Germline CDR1 is SGHRS and CDR2 is YFSETQ. The V segment lost 4 bases and the J segment 2 bases; nucleotides outside the gene matches: 7. This CDR3 is built from 15 residues. The CDR3 bases are TGCGCCAGCAGCCGCCCGGGGACAGGTAACACTGAAGCTTTCTTT. Protein: CASSRPGTGNTEAFF.

This clonotype was seen at least ten times. The rearrangement links TRBV5-1 to TRBJ2-7; D unclear. The CDR3 extends over 13 amino acids. V dropped 0 bases and J dropped 6 bases, with 10 bases sitting between them. Germline CDR1 SGHRS, CDR2 YFSETQ. CDR3 in amino acids: CASSLEAASEQYF. Here the CDR3 DNA reads TGCGCCAGCAGCTTGGAAGCCGCTTCCGAGCAGTACTTC.

This clonotype has a count of ten or more. The rearrangement uses TRBV7-7 and TRBJ2-1; D is uncertain. CDR1 is SSHAT and CDR2 is FNYEAQ in the germline V gene (reference sequence). This CDR3 has 14 amino acids. V lost 2 bases and J lost 6, with 11 bases in between. The CDR3 loop is CASSLLQDGNEQFF. CDR3 sequence (DNA): TGTGCCAGCAGCTTACTCCAGGATGGCAATGAGCAGTTCTTC.

This clonotype was detected ten times or more. This chain uses TRBV12-3 or TRBV12-4 with TRBJ2-7; TRBD2 matches 16 bases. The CDR3 is 15 amino acids. V was pared by 5 bases and J by 5 bases, with 3 bases of the junction left unmatched. CDR3 nucleotides: TGTGCCAGCAGTGTGGGACTAGCGGGAGGGGACGAGCAGTACTTC. Protein sequence: CASSVGLAGGDEQYF.

A few counts support this clonotype. The rearrangement links TRBV7-2 to TRBJ2-1, with D hard to call. Trimming removed 1 base from V and 4 bases from J, with 14 bases in between. CDR1 SGHTA and CDR2 FQGNSA come from the germline V gene. The length of the CDR3 is 16 residues. This CDR3 reads CASSLVSGTSYNEQFF. The CDR3 DNA follows: TGTGCCAGCAGCTTAGTGAGTGGTACAAGTTACAATGAGCAGTTCTTC.

This clonotype was observed a few times. The chain uses TRBV5-4 and TRBJ2-1; D gene uncertain. Germline lookup yields CDR1 SGHNT and CDR2 YYREEE (reference sequence). V dropped 3 bases and J dropped 8 bases, with 9 bases sitting between them. CDR3 size: 12 residues. The CDR3 region is CASSSLAYEQFF. As DNA, the CDR3 is TGTGCCAGCAGCTCCTTAGCCTATGAGCAGTTCTTC.

This clonotype came up many times. This rearrangement joins TRBV5-4 to TRBJ2-1; no clear D. This CDR3 is 12 amino acids long. CDR1 is SGHNT and CDR2 is YYREEE in the germline V gene (reference sequence). Trimming pared 1 base from V and 11 bases from J, leaving 10 bases between. The CDR3 DNA sequence: TGTGCCAGCAGCTTGATAGGAAGCCAGCAGTTCTTC. Its translation: CASSLIGSQQFF.

This clonotype was seen many times. The gene calls are TRBV4-2 and TRBJ2-7; perhaps TRBD2 as D (5 bases). The ends were cut back, 0 bases at V and 4 bases at J, with 19 bases in the middle. The CDR3 extends over 17 amino acids. CDR1 is LGHNA, CDR2 YNFKEQ, per germline. CDR3 in amino acids: CASSQERASSLGYEQYF. DNA for the CDR3: TGTGCCAGCAGCCAAGAAAGAGCGTCTAGCCTTGGATACGAGCAGTACTTC.

The sample holds many counts of this clonotype. The chain carries TRBV10-3 and TRBJ2-5, with 12 bases fitting TRBD2. The germline gives CDR1 ENHRY, CDR2 SYGVKD. The CDR3 totals 15 residues. V lost 11 bases and J lost 6; bases outside the gene matches: 13. The CDR3 protein is CAVRSGLAGMQTQYF. CDR3 coding DNA: TGTGCCGTACGCTCCGGACTAGCGGGAATGCAGACCCAGTACTTC.

This sequence joins TRBV29-1 and TRBJ1-2; D may be TRBD1 (6 bases). Trimming took 2 bases from V and 8 from J, leaving 12 bases between them. The CDR3 is made up of 12 amino acids. In germline, CDR1 is SQVTM, CDR2 ANQGSEA. The CDR3 sequence: CSVETGTLGYTF. The CDR3 DNA is TGCAGCGTTGAAACAGGGACGTTGGGCTACACCTTC.

A word on this clonotype: It may be a read error: a sequence one base away is much more abundant. As the CDR3 is not closed by the conserved phenylalanine or tryptophan, this likely results from a read error. This rearrangement joins TRBV5-1 to TRBJ2-1, with no clear D. V was trimmed by 4 bases and J by 5 bases, leaving 19 bases between them. The CDR3 sequence is 16 residues long. Germline values: CDR1 SGHRS, CDR2 YFSETQ. CDR3 loop: CASSPRDGSGNNEQFL. The CDR3 bases are TGCGCCAGCAGCCCGAGAGACGGCTCGGGCAACAATGAGCAGTTCCTC.

This clonotype was observed many times. The CDR3 DNA sequence: TGTGCCAGCAGCTTAGCTGAGGGGCGAGATGGCTACACCTTC. This codes for CASSLAEGRDGYTF. The chain couples TRBV7-8 to TRBJ1-2, with D possibly matching TRBD1 (5 bases). The germline gives CDR1 SGHVS, CDR2 FQNEAQ. The CDR3 has 14 residues. V was shortened by 0 bases and J by 6 bases, with 11 bases between the two germline ends.

In its sample, this clonotype was seen a few times. The chain uses TRBV29-1 and TRBJ1-2; 8 bases map to TRBD1. The CDR3 length is 12 residues. V lost 7 bases, J lost 7 bases, and 8 bases stayed unmatched. Looked up from germline, CDR1 is SQVTM and CDR2 is ANQGSEA. The CDR3 spells CSASEGTGGYTF. In DNA form, the CDR3 reads TGCAGCGCTTCAGAAGGGACAGGTGGCTACACCTTC. The full variable domain, rest sourced from reference TRBV29-1 and TRBJ1-2, is SAVISQKPSRDICQRGTSLTIQCQVDSQVTMMFWYRQQPGQSLTLIATANQGSEATYESGFVIDKFPISRPNLTFSTLTVSNMSPEDSSIYLCSASEGTGGYTFGSGTRLTVV.